These 10 T cell receptor beta chains came from one sample sequenced in a study of T cell responses to AZD1222 COVID-19 vaccine. Clones were read by immunoSEQ multiplex PCR, and TCRdb kept only the in-frame ones, dropping some. The table records 110,000 to 150,000 clones, roughly 91% of them present only once. The sample in question was peripheral blood, obtained on day 0 of AZD1222 vaccination. The receptors were sampled from an adult in good health.

The rearrangement links TRBV6-2 or TRBV6-3 to TRBJ1-2; TRBD1 matches 11 bases. Germline V gives CDR1 MNHEY, CDR2 SVGEGT. The CDR3 covers 14 residues. V gave up 0 bases and J gave up 10 bases; unmatched junction bases: 4. CDR3 region: CASSYSGQGGDYTF. The CDR3 DNA reads as TGTGCCAGCAGTTACTCGGGACAGGGGGGAGACTACACCTTC.

V usage is TRBV30 and J usage is TRBJ2-3, with 7 bases that match TRBD1. Germline V lookup: CDR1 GTSNPN, CDR2 SVGIG (reference sequence). CDR3 length equals 15 residues. V lost 0 bases and J lost 2; bases outside the gene matches: 5. The CDR3 nucleotides are TGTGCCTGGAGTGTGAACAGGGGTTCCACAGATACGCAGTATTTT. This codes for CAWSVNRGSTDTQYF.

V and J are TRBV18 and TRBJ1-2; D gene uncertain. Germline lookup yields CDR1 KGHSH and CDR2 LQKENI. The CDR3 length is 15 residues. Trimming shortened V by 4 bases and J by 1 base, and 13 bases separated the two germline ends. The CDR3 DNA is TGTGCCAGCTCACGAGACGGAAACCTTAACTATGGCTACACCTTC. Protein: CASSRDGNLNYGYTF.

The chain employs TRBV28 and TRBJ2-7, with D unclear. Germline CDR1 is MDHEN and CDR2 is SYDVKM. The CDR3 is 12 residues long. Between the trimmed V and J ends, which lost 1 base and 4 bases, there was a span of 5 bases. The CDR3: CASSLYWYEQYF. The CDR3 DNA is TGTGCCAGCAGTTTATATTGGTACGAGCAGTACTTC.

V gene TRBV11-2 combines with J gene TRBJ2-1; 8 bases are a match to TRBD2. V lost 4 bases and J lost 4; bases outside the gene matches: 6. Germline V lookup: CDR1 SGHAT, CDR2 FQNNGV. The CDR3 contains 15 residues. CDR3 residues: CASSSTSGLYNEQFF. The CDR3 nucleotides are TGTGCCAGCAGCTCCACTAGCGGACTATACAATGAGCAGTTCTTC.

The genes are TRBV19 and TRBJ1-1; possible D gene TRBD1, 6 bases. Germline CDR1 reads LNHDA; CDR2 reads SQIVND (reference sequence). Trimming pared 4 bases from V and 3 bases from J, leaving 15 bases between. The CDR3 has 15 amino acids. The CDR3: CASSRGQGIYTEAFF. The CDR3 DNA reads as TGTGCCAGTAGTAGGGGTCAGGGGATTTACACTGAAGCTTTCTTT.

The J gene is TRBJ1-5, the V gene TRBV27; D is possibly TRBD1 (5 bases). Germline CDR1 is MNHEY and CDR2 is SMNVEV (reference sequence). CDR3 length: 14 residues. Deletions cut 5 bases from V and 2 bases from J, with 10 bases between. CDR3 nucleotide sequence: TGTGCCAGCAGTCGGGGGAGGGGCAATCAGCCCCAGCATTTT. Protein: CASSRGRGNQPQHF.

The rearrangement uses TRBV19 and TRBJ2-3, with 12 bases identical to TRBD2. Germline V gives CDR1 LNHDA, CDR2 SQIVND (reference sequence). J was trimmed by 4 bases and V by 5 bases; bases with no gene match: 4. CDR3 size: 15 residues. CDR3 in DNA: TGTGCCAGTAGTGAGCTAGCGGGGGGGGCAGATACGCAGTATTTT. This codes for CASSELAGGADTQYF.

This clone was observed a single time. The gene calls are TRBV5-4 and TRBJ1-3; tentative D call: TRBD1 (6 bases). Trimming took off 4 bases at V and 0 bases at J, with 14 bases between the two ends. The CDR3 totals 16 residues. Germline CDR1 and CDR2: SGHNT and YYREEE (reference sequence). CDR3 bases: TGTGCCAGCAGCCACAGGGCCGATCGCTCTGGAAACACCATATATTTT. Protein sequence: CASSHRADRSGNTIYF.

This chain connects TRBV6-5 to TRBJ1-2, with TRBD1 as a possible D gene (5 bases). Trimming shortened V by 0 bases and J by 8 bases, and 10 bases separated the two germline ends. CDR1 is MNHEY and CDR2 is SVGAGI in the germline V gene. CDR3 length: 13 residues. The CDR3 DNA reads TGTGCCAGCAGTTACTCGACAGACATAGGCTACACCTTC. Translating it yields CASSYSTDIGYTF.